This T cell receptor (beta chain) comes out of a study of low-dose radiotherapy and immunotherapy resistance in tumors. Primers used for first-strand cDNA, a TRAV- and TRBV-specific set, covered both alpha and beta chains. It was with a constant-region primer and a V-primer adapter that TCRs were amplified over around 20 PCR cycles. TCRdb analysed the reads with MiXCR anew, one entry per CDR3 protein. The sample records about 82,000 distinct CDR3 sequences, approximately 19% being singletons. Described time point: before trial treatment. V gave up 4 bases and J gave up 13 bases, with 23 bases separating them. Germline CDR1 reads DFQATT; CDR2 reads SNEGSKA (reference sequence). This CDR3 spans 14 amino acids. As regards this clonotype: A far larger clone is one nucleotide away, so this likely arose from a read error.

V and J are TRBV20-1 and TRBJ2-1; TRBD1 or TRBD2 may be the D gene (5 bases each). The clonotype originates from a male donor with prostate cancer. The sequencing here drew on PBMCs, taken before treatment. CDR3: CSATGTADQETQFF. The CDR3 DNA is TGCAGTGCTACCGGGACCGCCGACCAAGAGACCCAGTTCTTC.